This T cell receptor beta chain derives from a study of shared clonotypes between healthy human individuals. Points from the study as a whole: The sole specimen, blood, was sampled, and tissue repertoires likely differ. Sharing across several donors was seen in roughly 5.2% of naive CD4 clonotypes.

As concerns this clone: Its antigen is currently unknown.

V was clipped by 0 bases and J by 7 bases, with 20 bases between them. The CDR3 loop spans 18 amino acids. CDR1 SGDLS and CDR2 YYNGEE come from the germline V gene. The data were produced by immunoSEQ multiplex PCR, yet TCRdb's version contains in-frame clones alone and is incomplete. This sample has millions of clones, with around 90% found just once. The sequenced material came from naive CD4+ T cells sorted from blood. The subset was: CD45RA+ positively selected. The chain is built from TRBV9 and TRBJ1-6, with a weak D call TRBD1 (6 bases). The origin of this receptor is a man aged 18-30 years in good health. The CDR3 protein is CASSVAPDFGQLNSPLHF. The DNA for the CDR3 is TGTGCCAGCAGCGTAGCCCCTGACTTCGGACAGCTCAATTCACCCCTCCACTTT.